The subject of this entry is one T cell receptor (beta chain). Its cognate antigen is unknown. This specimen comes from a study of cytomegalovirus exposure and HLA in healthy donors. Study background: Of the donors genotyped, 300 to 500 in all, over 80% fell in the Caucasian-associated ancestry cluster.

Trimming pared 8 bases from V and 5 bases from J, leaving 6 bases between. Germline V CDR1 and CDR2: GTSNPN, SVGIG (reference sequence). The length of the CDR3 is 9 residues. The primer mix had 60 Vbeta and 13 Jbeta primers. Some clones are missing from TCRdb's copy, which holds only in-frame ones; the method was immunoSEQ multiplex PCR. Here the sample spans around 130,000 clones, 75% to 85% being singletons. General study results and limits: Earlier analysis found most TCR beta V segments productive about 90% or about 30% of the time. Listed as cytomegalovirus-associated were more than 150 TCR beta chains. The records held CMV serostatus as the only immune exposure information.

The source is a man between 35 and 55 years old in good health and CMV-seronegative. V and J are TRBV30 and TRBJ1-2, with D tentatively TRBD1 (5 bases). The source material was PBMCs. The CDR3 nucleotides are TGTGCCGGACATTATGGCTACACCTTC. As protein: CAGHYGYTF. The complete variable domain, with remaining parts taken from reference TRBV30 and TRBJ1-2, reads SQTIHQWPATLVQPVGSPLSLECTVEGTSNPNLYWYRQAAGRGLQLLFYSVGIGQISSEVPQNLSASRPQDRQFILSSKKLLLSDSGFYLCAGHYGYTFGSGTRLTVV.